This entry lists 12 T cell receptor beta chains sequenced from one sample in a study of blood T cell repertoires in COVID-19. Here immunoSEQ multiplex PCR was the method, and the copy in TCRdb shows in-frame clones only, minus some. Of 140,000 to 150,000 clones detected, roughly 84% appear once; the ten largest clones hold more than 4.5%. Sequencing was performed on PBMCs or T cells enriched from blood (not recorded which). These TCRs come from a woman aged 50 to 60 who had been exposed to COVID-19.

This chain joins TRBV4-3 and TRBJ1-2; D perhaps matches TRBD1 (5 bases). Germline values: CDR1 LGHNA, CDR2 YSLEER. Trimming left V 0 bases short and J 6 bases short, with 11 bases between. The CDR3 has 14 residues. In DNA form, the CDR3 reads TGCGCCAGCAGCCAAGATAGTGGGGGGGATGGCTACACCTTC. It is translated as CASSQDSGGDGYTF.

This clone was detected only once. The rearrangement uses TRBV7-2 and TRBJ1-1, with unresolved D. V was pared by 6 bases and J by 1 base, with 9 bases between. CDR1 is SGHTA, CDR2 FQGNSA, per germline. This CDR3 contains 13 residues. CDR3 loop: CASSPLGNTEAFF. The DNA of the CDR3 is TGTGCCAGCAGTCCACTCGGGAACACTGAAGCTTTCTTT.

This chain uses TRBV6-5 with TRBJ1-1; D gene unclear. Trimming took 7 bases from V and 10 from J, leaving 22 bases between them. The V gene's germline CDR1 is MNHEY and CDR2 SVGAGI. This CDR3 is 14 amino acids long. The CDR3 sequence: CASTLTSESGRAFF. The CDR3 DNA reads as TGTGCCAGCACTCTCACCTCCGAGTCAGGCAGAGCTTTCTTT.

The V gene is TRBV19, the J gene TRBJ1-5, with 8 bases aligning to TRBD1. The CDR3 consists of 15 residues. Germline V gene lookup returns CDR1 LNHDA and CDR2 SQIVND (reference sequence). Unmatched junction bases numbered 6, after V lost 3 bases and J lost 5 bases. CDR3 protein: CASSMKGQGHQPQHF. CDR3 nucleotide sequence: TGTGCCAGTAGTATGAAAGGACAGGGACATCAGCCCCAGCATTTT.

This clone was observed many times. This chain uses TRBV3-1 (or the pseudogene TRBV3-2) with TRBJ1-4, with D hard to call. CDR3 length equals 12 residues. V was clipped by 3 bases and J by 6 bases, with 5 bases between them. Germline V gives CDR1 LGHDT, CDR2 YNNKEL (reference sequence). CDR3 in amino acids: CASSQRDEKLFF. The CDR3, as DNA: TGTGCCAGCAGCCAGCGGGATGAAAAACTGTTTTTT.

The chain carries TRBV4-1 and TRBJ1-2, with D possibly TRBD1 on 5 matching bases. The germline V gene encodes CDR1 MGHRA and CDR2 YSYEKL. The V end lost 1 base, the J end lost 2 bases, and 8 bases lay between the germline ends. The length of the CDR3 is 14 residues. The CDR3 loop is CASSQVRQNYGYTF. The CDR3 bases are TGCGCCAGCAGCCAAGTTAGACAGAACTATGGCTACACCTTC.

This rearrangement joins TRBV5-1 to TRBJ2-7, with TRBD2 identical over 8 bases. Trimming took 4 bases from V and 3 from J; bases not matched to a gene: 9. Germline V lookup: CDR1 SGHRS, CDR2 YFSETQ. CDR3 length equals 15 residues. The CDR3 nucleotides are TGCGCCAGCAGCGTCGGGCTAGCGGGCGTCTACGAGCAGTACTTC. Protein product: CASSVGLAGVYEQYF.

V usage is TRBV19 and J usage is TRBJ1-5; tentative D call: TRBD1 (5 bases). CDR3 length equals 18 residues. Germline-derived CDR1 and CDR2 are LNHDA and SQIVND (reference sequence). Trimming cost V 7 bases and J 0 bases, with 22 bases left between them. For the CDR3, the DNA is TGTGCCAGTACCCGCGGGACTCCCGGGGGTAATAGCAATCAGCCCCAGCATTTT. Translation: CASTRGTPGGNSNQPQHF.

J is TRBJ2-1 and V is TRBV5-4; D ambiguous. Trimming removed 1 base from V and 10 bases from J, with 6 bases in between. CDR1 is SGHNT and CDR2 is YYREEE in the germline V gene (reference sequence). This CDR3 has 11 residues. CDR3 DNA sequence: TGTGCCAGCAGCTTGCTCGGGGAGCAGTTCTTC. Translating it yields CASSLLGEQFF.

In its sample, this clone was seen once. This chain connects TRBV5-6 to TRBJ2-7; 9 positions agree with TRBD1. Trimming took 0 bases from V and 3 from J; bases not matched to a gene: 13. CDR1 and CDR2 (germline): SGHDT, YYEEEE. This CDR3 region has 18 residues. CDR3 residues: CASSLGTGVPFYFYEQYF. The CDR3 coding sequence is TGTGCCAGCAGCTTGGGGACAGGGGTTCCGTTTTACTTCTACGAGCAGTACTTC.

The V gene is TRBV3-1 (or the pseudogene TRBV3-2), the J gene TRBJ2-4; D is perhaps TRBD1 (7 bases). Looked up from germline, CDR1 is LGHDT and CDR2 is YNNKEL (reference sequence). V lost 4 bases to trimming and J lost 0 bases, with 16 bases between them. The CDR3 contains 17 residues. CDR3 DNA: TGTGCCAGCAGCCCAACAGGGGAGGCAGGAGCCAAAAACATTCAGTACTTC. Translating it yields CASSPTGEAGAKNIQYF.

V usage is TRBV11-2 and J usage is TRBJ2-3; TRBD1 agrees at 7 bases. Germline trimming cut 3 bases from V and 2 bases from J; bases unmatched to any gene: 11. The CDR3 is made up of 17 amino acids. CDR1 and CDR2 (germline): SGHAT, FQNNGV. This CDR3 is CASSLTGFVSITDTQYF. The DNA for the CDR3 is TGTGCCAGCAGCTTGACAGGGTTTGTGAGTATCACAGATACGCAGTATTTT.